The T cell receptor beta chain under discussion was sequenced for a study of blood T cell repertoires in COVID-19. The germline V gene encodes CDR1 MNHEY and CDR2 SVGEGT. The CDR3 totals 14 residues. Trimming cost V 5 bases and J 4 bases, with 12 bases left between them. Generated by immunoSEQ multiplex PCR, the TCRdb table keeps only in-frame clones and is missing some. The sample carries 260,000 or so clones, roughly 82% recorded once. The chain uses TRBV6-2 or TRBV6-3 and TRBJ1-5; D gene uncertain. This TCR was recovered from a woman in her seventies with acute or convalescent COVID-19. Sequenced material: peripheral blood. The CDR3 loop reads CASSLDSSNQPQHF. DNA of the CDR3: TGTGCCAGCAGTCTGGACTCATCAAATCAGCCCCAGCATTTT.